The clone carrying this TCR beta chain has ten or more counts. This entry belongs to a study of blood T cell repertoires in COVID-19. Across the whole study: Specimens from acute and convalescent COVID-19 originated in the United States, Italy and Spain. Nucleic acid was either cDNA or gDNA, and it came from T cells, B-cell-depleted T cells, or PBMCs.

In the original processing: For nucleated cells, counts were estimated from reference gene primer amplification. Profiling relied on immunoSEQ multiplex PCR, and the TCRdb table lists in-frame clones only, not all of them. V, J and clone size are those of that table, while D and trimming were read from the DNA. The sample lists roughly 150,000 clones, about 80% seen once, with approximately 8% in the top ten. There are 13 residues in the CDR3. V was pared by 7 bases and J by 2 bases, with 12 bases between. Per germline, CDR1 PRHDT and CDR2 FYEKMQ (reference sequence). The TCR comes from a human donor in a cohort sampled during active COVID-19. V is TRBV13 and J is TRBJ2-7, with D possibly TRBD1 on 6 matching bases. Sequencing used peripheral blood. CDR3: CASTGTGTYEQYF. The CDR3 nucleotides are TGTGCCAGCACCGGAACAGGGACCTACGAGCAGTACTTC.